Below are 21 T cell receptor beta chains sequenced from a single sample in a study of early T cells in non-severe SARS-CoV-2 infection. One entry per CDR3 protein, called by TCRdb with MiXCR from the 5' RACE reads. The repertoire holds around 37,000 distinct CDR3 sequences, with more than 8% as singletons. Material: whole blood. The origin of the receptors is an adult who was a healthcare worker with PCR-confirmed SARS-CoV-2 infection or an uninfected control (not recorded which).

This clonotype was picked up many times. The chain's CDR3 is CASSLLDRVNEQFF. As DNA, the CDR3 is TGTGCCAGCAGCTTACTGGACAGGGTCAATGAGCAGTTCTTC. The V call is TRBV7-3, the J call TRBJ2-1; 8 nucleotides align to TRBD1. Germline V gives CDR1 SGHTA, CDR2 FQGTGA. There are 14 residues in the CDR3. The V gene end was trimmed by 2 bases and the J gene end by 6 bases; junction bases not matched to a gene: 3.

This clonotype was counted a few times. V gene TRBV7-9 combines with J gene TRBJ2-7, with 8 positions matching TRBD1. V gave up 5 bases and J gave up 5 bases; unmatched junction bases: 8. CDR3 length equals 14 residues. Germline CDR1 reads SEHNR; CDR2 reads FQNEAQ (reference sequence). The CDR3 DNA is TGTGCCAGCAGCCCCTGGACAGGGAATAACGAGCAGTACTTC. It is translated as CASSPWTGNNEQYF.

The table lists this clonotype with a few counts. The chain combines TRBV29-1 with TRBJ2-1; TRBD2 matches 7 bases. Looked up from germline, CDR1 is SQVTM and CDR2 is ANQGSEA. The CDR3 consists of 12 residues. The junction had 6 bases not matched to a gene; V was cut back by 7 bases and J by 6 bases. CDR3 in DNA: TGCAGCGGGGGGGGAGTGGTCAATGAGCAGTTCTTC. It yields the protein CSGGGVVNEQFF.

This clonotype was seen ten or more times. The genes are TRBV2 and TRBJ1-5, with D hard to call. From germline, CDR1 is SNHLY and CDR2 FYNNEI. This CDR3 region has 13 residues. V lost 6 bases and J 3 bases, leaving 9 bases between the germline ends. CDR3 amino acids: CASRDGYNQPQHF. The CDR3 DNA follows: TGTGCCAGCAGAGACGGATACAATCAGCCCCAGCATTTT. The variable domain in full, with the rest retrieved from reference TRBV2 and TRBJ1-5, is EPEVTQTPSHQVTQMGQEVILRCVPISNHLYFYWYRQILGQKVEFLVSFYNNEISEKSEIFDDQFSVERPDGSNFTLKIRSTKLEDSAMYFCASRDGYNQPQHFGDGTRLSIL.

This clonotype was observed many times. This chain joins TRBV7-9 and TRBJ1-2, with D tentatively TRBD1 (6 bases). The CDR3 has 14 residues. Germline CDR1 and CDR2: SEHNR and FQNEAQ (reference sequence). V shed 1 base and J shed 4 bases, with 10 bases lying between them. The CDR3 is CASSLGTGSYGYTF. In DNA, the CDR3 is TGTGCCAGCAGCTTAGGAACAGGGTCCTATGGCTACACCTTC. Full variable domain (remainder filled in from reference TRBV7-9 and TRBJ1-2): DTGVSQNPRHKITKRGQNVTFRCDPISEHNRLYWYRQTLGQGPEFLTYFQNEAQLEKSRLLSDRFSAERPKGSFSTLEIQRTEQGDSAMYLCASSLGTGSYGYTFGSGTRLTVV.

This clonotype has at least ten counts. This chain joins TRBV13 and TRBJ2-3; D perhaps matches TRBD1 (5 bases). V was clipped by 8 bases and J by 4 bases, with 19 bases between them. CDR1 is PRHDT and CDR2 is FYEKMQ in the germline V gene (reference sequence). The CDR3 runs to 15 residues. CDR3 DNA sequence: TGTGCCAGCGGACGAGACAGCAGAGATGCAGATACGCAGTATTTT. This codes for CASGRDSRDADTQYF.

This clonotype was observed a few times. The chain links TRBV30 to TRBJ1-6; TRBD1 is a possible D gene (6 bases). Germline V lookup: CDR1 GTSNPN, CDR2 SVGIG (reference sequence). CDR3 length: 14 amino acids. V lost 2 bases and J lost 7, with 12 bases in between. In DNA form, the CDR3 reads TGTGCCTGGAGTCCCGGGACAAGGAATTCACCCCTCCACTTT. Translating it yields CAWSPGTRNSPLHF. The variable domain in full, completed from reference TRBV30 and TRBJ1-6, reads SQTIHQWPATLVQPVGSPLSLECTVEGTSNPNLYWYRQAAGRGLQLLFYSVGIGQISSEVPQNLSASRPQDRQFILSSKKLLLSDSGFYLCAWSPGTRNSPLHFGNGTRLTVT.

A few counts support this clonotype. The rearrangement links TRBV28 to TRBJ1-6; possibly TRBD1 for D (5 bases). The CDR3 length is 13 residues. Germline CDR1 MDHEN, CDR2 SYDVKM. V lost 8 bases to trimming and J lost 11 bases, with 16 bases between them. Here the CDR3 reads CASRLRAVAPLHF. The DNA for the CDR3 is TGTGCCAGCCGACTCAGGGCGGTCGCACCCCTCCACTTT.

This clonotype is termed medium-sized. The V call is TRBV4-3, the J call TRBJ2-1; 11 nucleotides line up with TRBD2. With V trimmed by 0 bases and J by 4 bases, 2 bases remained unmatched. CDR1 and CDR2 (germline): LGHNA, YSLEER. The CDR3 contains 16 residues. The CDR3 bases are TGCGCCAGCAGCCAAGATGTAGCGGGGGGGTACAATGAGCAGTTCTTC. It codes for CASSQDVAGGYNEQFF.

This clonotype was seen repeatedly, ten times or more. CDR3 sequence (DNA): TGCGCCAGCAGCCAATTGCTCCCGGGACAGGATAATGAAAAACTGTTTTTT. Its translation: CASSQLLPGQDNEKLFF. The chain joins TRBV4-3 to TRBJ1-4; 8 bases align to TRBD1. V lost 2 bases and J lost 4; bases outside the gene matches: 9. CDR3 length equals 17 residues. Looked up from germline, CDR1 is LGHNA and CDR2 is YSLEER.

This clonotype was seen ten or more times. The CDR3 coding sequence is TGCAGCGTCGTTACAGGCTCCCCTAACTATGGCTACACCTTC. Translated: CSVVTGSPNYGYTF. This chain uses TRBV29-1 with TRBJ1-2; tentatively, D is TRBD1 (5 bases). Per the germline V gene, CDR1 is SQVTM and CDR2 is ANQGSEA. This CDR3 is built from 14 residues. V was cut by 6 bases and J by 0 bases, with 14 bases left in between. Full variable domain (rest looked up from reference TRBV29-1 and TRBJ1-2): SAVISQKPSRDICQRGTSLTIQCQVDSQVTMMFWYRQQPGQSLTLIATANQGSEATYESGFVIDKFPISRPNLTFSTLTVSNMSPEDSSIYLCSVVTGSPNYGYTFGSGTRLTVV.

This clonotype has ten or more counts. The chain employs TRBV19 and TRBJ2-1; 12 positions agree with TRBD2. From germline, CDR1 is LNHDA and CDR2 SQIVND (reference sequence). The CDR3 sequence is 18 residues long. Trimming at V came to 3 bases and at J to 8 bases, leaving 14 bases not matched to a gene. Written as DNA, the CDR3 is TGTGCCAGTAGTATTAGTCTAGCGGGGGGGCCGGCACACGATGAGCAGTTCTTC. Protein product: CASSISLAGGPAHDEQFF.

The genes are TRBV6-5 and TRBJ2-2; perhaps TRBD2 as D (5 bases). V was cut by 7 bases and J by 5 bases, with 11 bases left in between. This CDR3 has 13 residues. Germline CDR1 MNHEY, CDR2 SVGAGI. The CDR3 sequence is CASKVRGTGELFF. CDR3 nucleotide sequence: TGTGCCAGCAAAGTCCGCGGGACCGGGGAGCTGTTTTTT.

This clonotype has ten or more counts. The chain carries TRBV5-1 and TRBJ2-3; D remains unclear. Germline-derived CDR1 and CDR2 are SGHRS and YFSETQ. Trimming pared 1 base from V and 2 bases from J, leaving 2 bases between. The CDR3 totals 12 residues. The CDR3 loop is CASSLFTDTQYF. The CDR3 DNA is TGCGCCAGCAGCTTGTTCACAGATACGCAGTATTTT.

Ten or more counts support this clonotype. The chain uses TRBV18 and TRBJ1-5; D unclear. Between the trimmed V and J ends, which lost 8 bases and 7 bases, there was a span of 15 bases. This CDR3 contains 13 residues. Germline V gives CDR1 KGHSH, CDR2 LQKENI. The CDR3 loop is CASSPGFLQPQHF. In nucleotides, the CDR3 is TGTGCCAGCAGCCCGGGGTTTTTACAGCCCCAGCATTTT.

This clonotype was counted at least ten times. The J gene is TRBJ1-1, the V gene TRBV4-3, with D perhaps TRBD1 (5 bases). The CDR3 consists of 14 residues. The germline V gene has CDR1 LGHNA and CDR2 YSLEER. With 3 bases removed from V and 1 base from J, the gap between germline ends came to 9 bases. CDR3 amino acids: CASSQTTGNTEAFF. The CDR3, as DNA: TGCGCCAGCAGCCAGACAACAGGGAACACTGAAGCTTTCTTT.

This clonotype appeared many times. The genes are TRBV20-1 and TRBJ1-1; D remains ambiguous. V was shortened by 5 bases and J by 2 bases, with 15 bases between the two germline ends. CDR1 is DFQATT and CDR2 is SNEGSKA in the germline V gene (reference sequence). This CDR3 is 14 amino acids long. CDR3 nucleotide sequence: TGCAGTGCTTTCAAGAGTGGGGTAAACACTGAAGCTTTCTTT. Protein product: CSAFKSGVNTEAFF.

The J gene is TRBJ2-5, the V gene TRBV9; no definite D call. V was cut by 1 base and J by 1 base, with 8 bases left in between. The CDR3 contains 14 residues. Germline lookup yields CDR1 SGDLS and CDR2 YYNGEE. CDR3 region: CASSVSPSQETQYF. DNA for the CDR3: TGTGCCAGCAGCGTATCTCCGAGCCAAGAGACCCAGTACTTC.

The chain joins TRBV11-1 to TRBJ1-2; D is uncertain. The CDR3 contains 14 residues. The V end lost 5 bases, the J end lost 4 bases, and 14 bases lay between the germline ends. In germline, CDR1 is SGHAT, CDR2 FQDESV (reference sequence). The CDR3 spells CASSTPGSGYGYTF. The CDR3 nucleotides are TGTGCCAGCAGCACTCCGGGCAGCGGCTATGGCTACACCTTC.

The rearrangement joins TRBV4-1 to TRBJ1-2; possible D gene TRBD1, 6 bases. Between the trimmed V and J ends, which lost 3 bases and 4 bases, there was a span of 18 bases. Looked up from germline, CDR1 is MGHRA and CDR2 is YSYEKL. The length of the CDR3 is 16 residues. CDR3 DNA: TGCGCCAGCAGCCAGATCAGGACAGCAAACGCCTATGGCTACACCTTC. Its translation is CASSQIRTANAYGYTF.

There are many counts of this clonotype. The chain is built from TRBV7-2 and TRBJ1-2; a possible D gene is TRBD1 (6 bases). Germline loops: CDR1 SGHTA, CDR2 FQGNSA. Between the trimmed V and J ends, which lost 2 bases and 5 bases, there was a span of 15 bases. This CDR3 region has 15 residues. CDR3 in amino acids: CASSLNAGALYGYTF. The CDR3 DNA is TGTGCCAGCAGCTTAAATGCAGGGGCCTTATATGGCTACACCTTC. Combining the CDR3 with reference TRBV7-2 and TRBJ1-2 gives the whole variable domain GAGVSQSPSNKVTEKGKDVELRCDPISGHTALYWYRQSLGQGLEFLIYFQGNSAPDKSGLPSDRFSAERTGGSVSTLTIQRTQQEDSAVYLCASSLNAGALYGYTFGSGTRLTVV.